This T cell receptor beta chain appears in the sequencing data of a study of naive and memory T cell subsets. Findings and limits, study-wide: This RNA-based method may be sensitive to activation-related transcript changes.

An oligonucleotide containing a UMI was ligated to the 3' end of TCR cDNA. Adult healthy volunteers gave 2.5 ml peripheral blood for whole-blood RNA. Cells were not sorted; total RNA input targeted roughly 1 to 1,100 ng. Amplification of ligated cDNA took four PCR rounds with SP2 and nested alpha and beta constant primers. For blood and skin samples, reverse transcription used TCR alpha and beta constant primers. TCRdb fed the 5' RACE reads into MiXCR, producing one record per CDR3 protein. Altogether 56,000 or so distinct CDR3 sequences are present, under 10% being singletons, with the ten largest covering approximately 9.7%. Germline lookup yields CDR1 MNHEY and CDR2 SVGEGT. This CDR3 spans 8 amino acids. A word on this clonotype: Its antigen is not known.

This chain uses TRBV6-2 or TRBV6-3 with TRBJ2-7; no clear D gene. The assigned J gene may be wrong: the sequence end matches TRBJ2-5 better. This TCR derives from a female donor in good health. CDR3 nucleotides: TGTGCCAGCAGGACCCAGTACTTC. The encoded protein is CASRTQYF.